The 12 T cell receptor beta chains below come from one sample, sequenced in a study of CD8 T cells in ankylosing spondylitis. MiXCR was run by TCRdb on the 5' RACE reads, yielding one entry per CDR3 protein. The data hold 200,000 to 300,000 distinct CDR3 sequences, with under 35% observed a single time. Sequencing used blood, either unsorted or a sorted T cell fraction (not recorded which). Receptor source: a male donor with ankylosing spondylitis or in good health (not recorded which).

This clonotype was counted only a few times. This chain connects TRBV20-1 to TRBJ1-6, with TRBD1 as a possible D gene (6 bases). V was cut by 6 bases and J by 1 base, with 13 bases left in between. CDR3 length: 15 amino acids. CDR1 DFQATT and CDR2 SNEGSKA come from the germline V gene (reference sequence). The CDR3 is CSAHLRGSYNSPLHF. The CDR3 region has the DNA TGCAGTGCCCACCTGAGGGGGTCCTATAATTCACCCCTCCACTTT.

The sample holds one count of this clonotype. This chain links TRBV3-1 with TRBJ1-2, with unresolved D. CDR1 and CDR2 (germline): LGHDT, YNNKEL (reference sequence). V gave up 4 bases and J gave up 0 bases, with 12 bases separating them. CDR3 length: 15 residues. CDR3 protein: CASSRESRANYGYTF. Here the CDR3 DNA reads TGTGCCAGCAGCCGAGAGAGTAGGGCTAACTATGGCTACACCTTC.

This clonotype was observed a few times. The rearrangement joins TRBV18 to TRBJ1-1; unclear D gene. This CDR3 has 14 amino acids. Germline CDR1 reads KGHSH; CDR2 reads LQKENI. The germline V and J ends were trimmed by 3 bases and 4 bases, with 12 bases remaining between them. CDR3 protein: CASSPDGFGTEAFF. The CDR3 DNA follows: TGTGCCAGCTCACCCGATGGGTTTGGCACTGAAGCTTTCTTT.

The chain recombines TRBV20-1 with TRBJ1-5; 9 nucleotides line up with TRBD1. This CDR3 is 14 amino acids long. Germline CDR1 DFQATT, CDR2 SNEGSKA (reference sequence). J was trimmed by 1 base and V by 6 bases; bases with no gene match: 4. The CDR3 nucleotides read TGCAGTGCCAAAGACAGGGGGAGCAATCAGCCCCAGCATTTT. Protein sequence: CSAKDRGSNQPQHF.

This chain connects TRBV3-1 to TRBJ2-3; no clear D. Germline lookup yields CDR1 LGHDT and CDR2 YNNKEL (reference sequence). This CDR3 has 15 residues. Trimming took off 1 base at V and 0 bases at J, with 8 bases between the two ends. The CDR3: CASSQGSASTDTQYF. The CDR3 bases are TGTGCCAGCAGCCAAGGCAGCGCAAGCACAGATACGCAGTATTTT.

Ten or more counts support this clonotype. This sequence joins TRBV6-1 and TRBJ1-6; 7 positions agree with TRBD1. Trimming at V came to 5 bases and at J to 9 bases, leaving 7 bases not matched to a gene. The CDR3 is 14 residues long. Germline V CDR1 and CDR2: MNHNS, SASEGT. Written as DNA, the CDR3 is TGTGCCAGCAGTAGGGACAGCCTAGGTTCACCCCTCCACTTT. This encodes CASSRDSLGSPLHF.

This clonotype was seen just once. V is TRBV20-1 and J is TRBJ2-4; D gene ambiguous. The CDR3 runs 15 residues. CDR1 is DFQATT and CDR2 is SNEGSKA in the germline V gene (reference sequence). V was cut by 3 bases and J by 1 base, with 13 bases left in between. This CDR3 is CSARVLLGAKNIQYF. The CDR3 nucleotides are TGCAGTGCTAGGGTACTTCTCGGGGCCAAAAACATTCAGTACTTC.

There are a few counts of this clonotype. J is TRBJ2-3 and V is TRBV7-2; tentatively, D is TRBD1 (6 bases). CDR3 length: 15 amino acids. Germline V gives CDR1 SGHTA, CDR2 FQGNSA. The V end lost 5 bases, the J end lost 2 bases, and 14 bases lay between the germline ends. The CDR3, as DNA: TGTGCCAGCAGCGAAGACGGGACATACACAGATACGCAGTATTTT. Translation gives CASSEDGTYTDTQYF.

The chain couples TRBV29-1 to TRBJ2-3, with D perhaps TRBD1 or TRBD2 (5 bases each). CDR3 length: 11 amino acids. Germline lookup yields CDR1 SQVTM and CDR2 ANQGSEA. CDR3 in DNA: TGCGCCGGGACCTCTGAGGATACGCAGTATTTT. It yields the protein CAGTSEDTQYF.

This clonotype has just a few counts. V is TRBV13 and J is TRBJ2-1; perhaps TRBD2 as D (6 bases). This CDR3 comprises 15 residues. The germline CDR1 and CDR2 sequences are PRHDT and FYEKMQ (reference sequence). The V end lost 4 bases, the J end lost 3 bases, and 13 bases lay between the germline ends. CDR3 nucleotides: TGTGCCAGCAGCTCCGCGGGATACAACTACAATGAGCAGTTCTTC. The encoded protein is CASSSAGYNYNEQFF.

The chain uses TRBV15 and TRBJ2-1; D uncertain. The CDR3 totals 13 residues. Germline CDR1 LNHNV, CDR2 YYDKDF (reference sequence). V was trimmed by 0 bases and J by 7 bases, leaving 7 bases between them. CDR3 bases: TGTGCCACCAGCAGAGATGCTCGGAATGAGCAGTTCTTC. Translated, it gives CATSRDARNEQFF.

The chain recombines TRBV12-3 or TRBV12-4 with TRBJ1-2; 7 bases align to TRBD1. This CDR3 has 16 residues. Trimming at V came to 3 bases and at J to 4 bases, leaving 11 bases not matched to a gene. CDR3 in amino acids: CASSFFPGQNLYGYTF. The CDR3 coding sequence is TGTGCCAGCAGTTTCTTTCCGGGACAGAACCTCTATGGCTACACCTTC.